What follows describes a single TCR beta chain. This clone has just a few counts. Its antigen remains unidentified. No much larger clone exists at a distance of one base, and base qualities are not known. The data are from a study of vaccination effects on CD4 cells after COVID-19 (dated by TCRdb to between 2022 and 2023). Background on the whole study: To identify antigen-specific CD4+ T cell clonotypes by their expansion, the ViraFEST assay first stimulated PBMC with viral peptide pools and then applied TCR sequencing. Samples were taken from three convalescent patients early (day +14) and late (day +241, +227, +161 respectively) after vaccination. Across the study, the median time from the second dose to post-vaccine sampling was 72 days (range 14 to 241). Each well held fewer than 2.5 million PBMC cultured in IMDM containing around 5% human AB serum, roughly 10 IU/ml IL-2 and gentamicin, along with around 11 ug/ml peptides. In both COVID-19 convalescent patients and infection-naive vaccine recipients, the study compared SARS-CoV-2 spike-specific CD4+ TCR repertoires from before mRNA vaccination with those from after it. The full study included around nine COVID-19 convalescent patients and several SARS-CoV-2-naive healthy vaccine recipients. In the study, cultures from other donors were sequenced using the Oncomine TCR Beta short-read assay on an Illumina iSeq 100. The research as a whole found: At late post-vaccination timepoints, both infection-induced and vaccine-induced clones showed marked clonal contraction, consistent with waning T cell responses. For convalescent patients, new clones induced by the vaccine made up most of the post-vaccine spike-reactive repertoire, and these new clones were largely distinct from the clones induced by infection. Only a small number of convalescent patients were included, and no early post-infection timepoints were available, which limited the study.

After roughly 11 days of culture, CD4+ T cells were isolated with the EasySep CD4+ T cell isolation kit. PCR-confirmed SARS-CoV-2 infection had occurred in convalescent patients between March and December 2020, before the Alpha, Beta and Delta variants emerged in the United States. Each participant received two doses of an mRNA SARS-CoV-2 vaccine, either BNT162b2 or mRNA-1273. On days 3 and 7, half of the culture medium was replaced with fresh IL-2-containing medium. Unless noted otherwise, every peptide stimulation condition was grown in triplicate wells. Using Ficoll-Paque Plus gradient centrifugation, PBMC were separated from whole blood and then either used fresh or cryopreserved at -140C. The QIAamp micro DNA kit was used to extract genomic DNA from the cultured CD4+ T cells. The library was obtained by the immunoSEQ multiplex PCR assay. DNA from the CD4+ T cells that had been cultured and isolated underwent TCR beta CDR3 sequencing. The study's processing was this. The analysis removed non-productive TCR sequences, trimmed reads to the CDR3 region, and retained only CDR3s that were 7 or more amino acids long. The MANAFEST web app was used to pick out antigen-specific clonotypes by comparing their expansion in peptide wells with that in reference cultures. To count as positive, a clone had to show expansion at FDR<0.05 compared with the reference and with all other wells, an odds ratio above 5, and a frequency above 0.1% in two replicate wells. Cross-reactive clonotypes were defined as significantly expanded in SARS-CoV-2 spike wells and in at least one common cold coronavirus spike condition. CDR3 similarity was assessed by Levenshtein distance using the stringdist R package, and unrooted trees were constructed with ape in R 3.6.1. Entries here come from immuneACCESS through TCRdb and include only in-frame sequences with V and J called. Some clones fail to appear in such tables; in the studies checked, an unresolved V gene covers under half of the shortfall, and the cause of the remainder is unknown. That table is the source of V, J and clone size, and D and trimming were worked out from the DNA. The sample profile shows nearly 35,000 clones; around 79% of them were found once. Together, the top ten hold around 7% of the sample.

This TCR was recovered from a human donor who had a prior SARS-CoV-2 infection. Here the sequenced sample was CD4+ T cells from PBMCs cultured without peptide, taken after COVID-19 vaccination.

The sequence in DNA is TGTGCCTGGATGTCATACACTGAAGCTTTCTTT. Its product reads: CAWMSYTEAFF. The chain is encoded by TRBV30 joined to TRBJ1-1, with no reliable assignment of the D segment. V and J are truncated by 4 bases and 3 bases respectively, leaving an intervening sequence of 6 bases. Per the germline V gene (reference sequence), GTSNPN is the CDR1 and SVGIG is the CDR2. Counted from cysteine to phenylalanine, this CDR3 has 11 amino acids. The DNA shown is the 33-base CDR3, in frame from base 1.